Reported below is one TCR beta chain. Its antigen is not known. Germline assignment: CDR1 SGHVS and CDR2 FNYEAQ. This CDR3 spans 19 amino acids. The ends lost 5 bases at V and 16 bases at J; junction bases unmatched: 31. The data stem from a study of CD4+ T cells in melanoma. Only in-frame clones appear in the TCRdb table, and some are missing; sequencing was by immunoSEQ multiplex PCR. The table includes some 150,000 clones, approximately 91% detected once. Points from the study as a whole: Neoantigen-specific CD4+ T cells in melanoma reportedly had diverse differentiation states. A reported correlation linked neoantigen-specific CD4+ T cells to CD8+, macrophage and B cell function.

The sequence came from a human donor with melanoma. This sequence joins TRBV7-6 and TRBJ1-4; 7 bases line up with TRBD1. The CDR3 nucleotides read TGTGCCAGCAGCCCGGGTCCCCCATACGACAGGGATCGGGCCCTTATCAAGTTTTTT. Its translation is CASSPGPPYDRDRALIKFF.